This T cell receptor (beta chain) was captured by sequencing in a study of cytomegalovirus exposure and HLA in healthy donors. Worth noting for this clone: Other DNA sequences in this sample translate to the same CDR3.

Vbeta (60) and Jbeta (13) primers were used in the PCR. Using immunoSEQ multiplex PCR, the repertoire was profiled, and TCRdb retains in-frame clones only, with some absent. The sample shows about 150,000 clones, roughly 77% of them seen only once. Trimming removed 3 bases from V and 4 bases from J; junction bases left unmatched: 4. This CDR3 spans 15 amino acids. Germline CDR1 MNHEY, CDR2 SVGAGI. The source material was PBMCs. The sequence derives from a man between 18 and 29 years old in good health and CMV-seropositive. The genes are TRBV6-5 and TRBJ2-3, with 10 bases fitting TRBD2. The CDR3 loop is CASSYGAGGPDTQYF. CDR3 DNA: TGTGCCAGCAGTTATGGAGCGGGAGGGCCAGATACGCAGTATTTT.